This T cell receptor beta chain is drawn from a study of blood T cells in healthy people across ages. This CDR3 region has 17 residues. Germline V gives CDR1 MNHEY, CDR2 SMNVEV (reference sequence). Trimming left V 3 bases short and J 4 bases short, with 20 bases between. A J-beta primer mix and a sample-barcoded 5' primer were used in a second PCR of about 7 to 12 cycles. From the 5' RACE reads, TCRdb called clonotypes with MiXCR, one entry per CDR3 protein. The table has some 760,000 distinct CDR3 sequences, 20% to 30% seen once. Separately, the same data were catalogued under a study of T cells of mothers and their children. From that report: Every mother produced more than 9.5 million TCR beta CDR3 reads, whereas every child provided several million.

The TCR sequence derives from a boy aged 5-17 years in good health. The chain employs TRBV27 and TRBJ2-3, with D hard to call. The sequencing input was blood. The CDR3 protein is CASSFYNKVHMADTQYF. CDR3 DNA sequence: TGTGCCAGCAGTTTCTACAATAAGGTTCATATGGCAGATACGCAGTATTTT.